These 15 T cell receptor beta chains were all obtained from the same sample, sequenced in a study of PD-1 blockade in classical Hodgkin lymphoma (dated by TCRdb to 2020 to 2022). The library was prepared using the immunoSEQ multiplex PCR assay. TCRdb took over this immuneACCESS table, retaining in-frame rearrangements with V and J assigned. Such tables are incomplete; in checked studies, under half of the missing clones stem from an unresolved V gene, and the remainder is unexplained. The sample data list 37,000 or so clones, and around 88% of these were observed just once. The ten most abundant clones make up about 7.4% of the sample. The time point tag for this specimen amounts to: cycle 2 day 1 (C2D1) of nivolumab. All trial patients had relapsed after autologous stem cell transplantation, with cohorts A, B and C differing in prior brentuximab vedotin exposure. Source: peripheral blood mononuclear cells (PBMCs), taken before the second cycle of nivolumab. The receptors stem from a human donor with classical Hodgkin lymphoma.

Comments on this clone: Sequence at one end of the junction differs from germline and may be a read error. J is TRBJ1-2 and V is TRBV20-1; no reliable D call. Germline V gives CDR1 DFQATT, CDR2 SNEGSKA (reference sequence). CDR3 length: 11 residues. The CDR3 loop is CSARVPGGGAF. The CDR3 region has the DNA TGCAGTGCTAGAGTCCCTGGAGGTGGGGCCTTC.

The CDR3 nucleotides read TGTGCCAGCAGTGATCCAAGGGAGGGACAGGCCTATGGCTACACCTTC. Its translation is CASSDPREGQAYGYTF. The chain has TRBV25-1 and TRBJ1-2; 8 bases map to TRBD1. Germline-derived CDR1 and CDR2 are MGHDK and SYGVNS. With 3 bases clipped from V and 4 bases from J, the junction kept 10 bases outside the gene matches. The CDR3 is 16 residues long.

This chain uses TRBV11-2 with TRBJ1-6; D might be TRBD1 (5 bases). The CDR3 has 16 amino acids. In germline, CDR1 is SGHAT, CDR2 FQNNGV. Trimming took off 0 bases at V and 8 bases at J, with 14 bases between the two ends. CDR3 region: CASSLEGTPWDSPLHF. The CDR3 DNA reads TGTGCCAGCAGCTTAGAAGGGACCCCCTGGGATTCACCCCTCCACTTT. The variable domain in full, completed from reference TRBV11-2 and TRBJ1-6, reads EAGVAQSPRYKIIEKRQSVAFWCNPISGHATLYWYQQILGQGPKLLIQFQNNGVVDDSQLPKDRFSAERLKGVDSTLKIQPAKLEDSAVYLCASSLEGTPWDSPLHFGNGTRLTVT.

The CDR3 sequence: CASSLVRDTQYF. The CDR3 DNA reads as TGTGCCAGCAGCTTAGTACGAGATACGCAGTATTTT. V is TRBV11-2 and J is TRBJ2-3; D call uncertain. Germline V CDR1 and CDR2: SGHAT, FQNNGV. The CDR3 covers 12 residues. Trimming pared 1 base from V and 5 bases from J, leaving 4 bases between.

CDR3 residues: CASSPRRDRKPPEQYF. CDR3 in DNA: TGTGCCAGCAGCCCTCGGAGGGACAGAAAACCCCCCGAGCAGTACTTC. This chain links TRBV5-4 with TRBJ2-5; weak D call: TRBD1 (7 bases). The J call could be wrong; TRBJ2-7 is a better fit for the DNA end. Germline CDR1 reads SGHNT; CDR2 reads YYREEE (reference sequence). This CDR3 is 16 amino acids long.

The CDR3 is CAISQAGTSIEQYF. The DNA of the CDR3 is TGTGCCATCAGCCAAGCGGGAACCTCAATTGAGCAGTACTTC. The chain has TRBV10-3 and TRBJ2-7, with 7 bases identical to TRBD2. The CDR3 spans 14 residues. The V segment lost 6 bases and the J segment 7 bases; nucleotides outside the gene matches: 12. CDR1 is ENHRY, CDR2 SYGVKD, per germline.

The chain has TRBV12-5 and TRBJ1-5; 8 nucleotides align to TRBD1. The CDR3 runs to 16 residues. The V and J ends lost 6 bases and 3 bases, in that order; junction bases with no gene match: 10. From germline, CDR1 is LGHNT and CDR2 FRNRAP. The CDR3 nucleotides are TGTGCTAGTGGACTTCCCCCAGGGGGCCTCAATCAGCCCCAGCATTTT. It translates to CASGLPPGGLNQPQHF. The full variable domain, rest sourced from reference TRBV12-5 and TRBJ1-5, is DARVTQTPRHKVTEMGQEVTMRCQPILGHNTVFWYRQTMMQGLELLAYFRNRAPLDDSGMPKDRFSAEMPDATLATLKIQPSEPRDSAVYFCASGLPPGGLNQPQHFGDGTRLSIL.

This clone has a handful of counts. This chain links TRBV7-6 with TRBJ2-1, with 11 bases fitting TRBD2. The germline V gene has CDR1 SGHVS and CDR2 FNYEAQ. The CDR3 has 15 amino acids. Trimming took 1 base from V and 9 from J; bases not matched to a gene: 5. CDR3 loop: CASSLVLAGAVEQFF. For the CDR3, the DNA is TGTGCCAGCAGCTTAGTACTAGCGGGAGCTGTTGAGCAGTTCTTC.

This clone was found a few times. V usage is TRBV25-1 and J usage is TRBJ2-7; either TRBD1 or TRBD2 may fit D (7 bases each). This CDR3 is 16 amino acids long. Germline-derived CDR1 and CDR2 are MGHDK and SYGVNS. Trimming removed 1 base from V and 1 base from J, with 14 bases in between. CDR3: CASSEWGGGASYEQYF. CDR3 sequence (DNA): TGTGCCAGCAGTGAATGGGGAGGGGGCGCGTCCTACGAGCAGTACTTC.

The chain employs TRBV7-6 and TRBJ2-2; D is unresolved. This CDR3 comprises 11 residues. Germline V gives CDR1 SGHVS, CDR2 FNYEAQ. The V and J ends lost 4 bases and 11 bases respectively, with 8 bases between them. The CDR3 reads CASSSRLELFF. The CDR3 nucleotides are TGTGCCAGCAGCTCCCGACTTGAGCTGTTTTTT.

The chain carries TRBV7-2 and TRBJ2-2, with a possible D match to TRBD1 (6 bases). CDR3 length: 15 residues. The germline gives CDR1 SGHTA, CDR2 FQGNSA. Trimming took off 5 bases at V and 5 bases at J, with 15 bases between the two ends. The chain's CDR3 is CASSRRQAGTGELFF. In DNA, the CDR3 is TGTGCCAGCAGCCGAAGACAGGCAGGTACCGGGGAGCTGTTTTTT.

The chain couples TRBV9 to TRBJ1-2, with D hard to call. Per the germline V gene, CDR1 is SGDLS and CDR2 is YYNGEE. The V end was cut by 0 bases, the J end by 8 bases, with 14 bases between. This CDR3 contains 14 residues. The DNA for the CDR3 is TGTGCCAGCAGCGTAGGGGCAACGAGTAACGGCTACACCTTC. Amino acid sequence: CASSVGATSNGYTF.

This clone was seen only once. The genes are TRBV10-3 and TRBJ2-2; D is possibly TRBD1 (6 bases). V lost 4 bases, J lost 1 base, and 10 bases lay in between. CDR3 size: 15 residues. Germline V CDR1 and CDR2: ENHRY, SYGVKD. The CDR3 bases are TGTGCCATCAGTGGGCCGGGACAGAACACCGGGGAGCTGTTTTTT. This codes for CAISGPGQNTGELFF.

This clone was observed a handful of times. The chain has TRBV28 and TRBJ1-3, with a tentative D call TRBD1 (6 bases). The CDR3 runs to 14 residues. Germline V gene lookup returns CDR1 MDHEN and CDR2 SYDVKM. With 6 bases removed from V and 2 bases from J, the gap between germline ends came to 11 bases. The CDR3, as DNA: TGTGCCAGCAGATTAGGGACAACTGGAAACACCATATATTTT. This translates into CASRLGTTGNTIYF.

The CDR3 spells CASSWAPHTYEQYF. Written as DNA, the CDR3 is TGTGCCAGCAGCTGGGCCCCACATACCTACGAGCAGTACTTC. V and J are TRBV27 and TRBJ2-7, with unresolved D. The germline V and J ends were trimmed by 6 bases and 2 bases, with 14 bases remaining between them. CDR1 is MNHEY and CDR2 is SMNVEV in the germline V gene (reference sequence). The CDR3 runs 14 residues.